This T cell receptor beta chain was recorded in a study of cytomegalovirus exposure and HLA in healthy donors. 13 Jbeta primers and 60 Vbeta primers were used for the PCR. This table comes from immunoSEQ multiplex PCR, and its TCRdb copy is limited to in-frame clones, with some not included. The sample includes over 75,000 clones, around 80% of them seen just once. From germline, CDR1 is LNHDA and CDR2 SQIVND (reference sequence). The V and J ends lost 4 bases and 4 bases respectively, with 11 bases between them. This CDR3 has 14 amino acids. Regarding the study as a whole: For most TCR beta V segments, an earlier analysis put the productive rate at about 87% or about 30% of the time. Indistinguishable V segments, including TRBV6-2 and TRBV6-3, were excluded. A later analysis found most CMV-associated TCR beta chains apparently HLA-restricted. Later analysis reportedly placed an Asian-associated ancestry cluster below the roughly 700-donor mean in N-insertions.

Worth noting for this clone: What it binds is not known.

The sequenced sample was PBMCs. This clonotype was obtained from a man aged 55 to 69 in good health and CMV-seropositive. The V call is TRBV19, the J call TRBJ2-1; tentatively, D is TRBD1 (6 bases). In DNA form, the CDR3 reads TGTGCCAGTAGTACGGACAGTAGGTACAATGAGCAGTTCTTC. It specifies CASSTDSRYNEQFF. Supplemented by reference TRBV19 and TRBJ2-1, the full variable domain reads DGGITQSPKYLFRKEGQNVTLSCEQNLNHDAMYWYRQDPGQGLRLIYYSQIVNDFQKGDIAEGYSVSREKKESFPLTVTSAQKNPTAFYLCASSTDSRYNEQFFGPGTRLTVL.